The present T cell receptor beta chain was sequenced within a study of blood T cell repertoires in COVID-19. Study information: The United States, Italy and Spain were the sources of the acute and convalescent COVID-19 samples. From T cells, B-cell-depleted T cells, or PBMCs came the material, which was cDNA or gDNA.

The CDR3 sequence is 16 residues long. Looked up from germline, CDR1 is SGHRS and CDR2 is YFSETQ. The V gene lost 4 bases and the J gene lost 6 bases, with 22 bases spanning the gap. Clones were sequenced by immunoSEQ multiplex PCR, and TCRdb holds only the in-frame ones, with some missing. The table includes approximately 84,000 clones, over 65% detected once. The V and J genes are TRBV5-1 and TRBJ2-5; D is possibly TRBD2 (6 bases). The clonotype comes from a man aged 45-65 years with active or convalescent COVID-19. The sample consisted of peripheral blood. CDR3 sequence reads: CASSPQGGSGRKTQYF. The CDR3 DNA follows: TGCGCCAGCAGCCCCCAGGGAGGTTCGGGGAGGAAGACCCAGTACTTC. The whole variable domain, remainder taken from reference TRBV5-1 and TRBJ2-5, is KAGVTQTPRYLIKTRGQQVTLSCSPISGHRSVSWYQQTPGQGLQFLFEYFSETQRNKGNFPGRFSGRQFSNSRSEMNVSTLELGDSALYLCASSPQGGSGRKTQYFGPGTRLLVL.